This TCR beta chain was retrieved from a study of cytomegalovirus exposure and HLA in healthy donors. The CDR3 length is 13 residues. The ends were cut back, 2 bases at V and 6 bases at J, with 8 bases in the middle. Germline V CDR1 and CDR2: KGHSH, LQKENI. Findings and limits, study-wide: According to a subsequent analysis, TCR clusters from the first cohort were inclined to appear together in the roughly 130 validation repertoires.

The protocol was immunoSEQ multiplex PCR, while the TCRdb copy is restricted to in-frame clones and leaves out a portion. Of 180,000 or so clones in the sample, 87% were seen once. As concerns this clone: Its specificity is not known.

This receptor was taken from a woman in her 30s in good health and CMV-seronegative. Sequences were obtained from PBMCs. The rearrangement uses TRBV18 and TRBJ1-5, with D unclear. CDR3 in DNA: TGTGCCAGCTCACCATCCCTTAGTCAGCCCCAGCATTTT. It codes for CASSPSLSQPQHF.